What follows describes a single T cell receptor (beta chain). Clones were read by immunoSEQ multiplex PCR, and TCRdb kept only the in-frame ones, dropping some. Of hundreds of thousands of clones listed, approximately 88% were seen once; the top ten hold around 0.01%. This specimen belongs to a study of shared T cell receptors in the human thymus. The CDR3 has 16 residues. V was trimmed by 5 bases and J by 6 bases, leaving 23 bases between them. CDR1 and CDR2 (germline): PRHDT, FYEKMQ (reference sequence). The same data also contributed to another study, on human thymus T cells.

This clonotype was sampled from a boy less than two years old with a congenital heart defect. The rearrangement uses TRBV13 and TRBJ2-7; D perhaps matches TRBD1 (5 bases). Material: thymocytes. The DNA of the CDR3 is TGTGCCAGCAGCCCAACCCCTGGGGCGTCTACTACCGAGCAGTACTTC. It encodes CASSPTPGASTTEQYF.